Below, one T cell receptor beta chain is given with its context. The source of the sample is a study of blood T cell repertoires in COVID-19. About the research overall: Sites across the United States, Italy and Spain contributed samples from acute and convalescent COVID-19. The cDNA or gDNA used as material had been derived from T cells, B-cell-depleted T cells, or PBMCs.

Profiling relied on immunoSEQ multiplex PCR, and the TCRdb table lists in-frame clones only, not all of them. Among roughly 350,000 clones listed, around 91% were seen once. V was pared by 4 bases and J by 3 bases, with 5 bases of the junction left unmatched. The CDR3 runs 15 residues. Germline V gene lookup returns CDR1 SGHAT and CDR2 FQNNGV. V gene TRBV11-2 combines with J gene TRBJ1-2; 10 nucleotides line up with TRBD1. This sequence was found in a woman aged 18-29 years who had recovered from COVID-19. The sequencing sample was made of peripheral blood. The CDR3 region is CASSSRTGGHYGYTF. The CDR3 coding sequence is TGTGCCAGCAGCTCCAGGACAGGGGGTCACTATGGCTACACCTTC.